The rows below give T cell receptor beta chains drawn from one sample of a study of shared clonotypes between healthy human individuals. Sequencing was performed with immunoSEQ multiplex PCR; in TCRdb, only in-frame clones are kept and a portion is missing. The table has about 2.4 million clones, over 85% seen once. Sequenced: naive CD4+ T cells from PBMCs. Receptors originate from a man aged 18 to 29 in good health. Some clones in this sample may be carry-over from other donors' samples. CDR3s include the opening cysteine and the closing phenylalanine or tryptophan. Fields, in order: V gene, J gene, D gene, clone size, CDR3 protein, CDR3 DNA. D genes are given only for firm matches. A clone size is listed for some rows: how often the clone was seen (once, few, many), or a class if it is expanded.

V gene: TRBV5-1
J gene: TRBJ2-1
D gene: -
clone size: -
CDR3 protein: CASSLDSNPYNEQFF
CDR3 DNA: TGCGCCAGCAGCTTGGACTCAAACCCATACAATGAGCAGTTCTTC

V gene: TRBV2
J gene: TRBJ2-7
D gene: TRBD1
clone size: -
CDR3 protein: CASSGFGTGLYEQYF
CDR3 DNA: TGTGCCAGCAGTGGATTCGGGACAGGGCTCTACGAGCAGTACTTC

V gene: TRBV7-9
J gene: TRBJ1-5
D gene: TRBD1
clone size: few
CDR3 protein: CASSTDRGRNQPQHF
CDR3 DNA: TGTGCCAGCAGCACTGACAGGGGGCGGAATCAGCCCCAGCATTTT

V gene: TRBV6-1
J gene: TRBJ2-5
D gene: -
clone size: few
CDR3 protein: CASSVLRRGRAETQYF
CDR3 DNA: TGTGCCAGCAGTGTCCTGAGGAGGGGGCGGGCGGAGACCCAGTACTTC

V gene: TRBV5-1
J gene: TRBJ1-3
D gene: -
clone size: once
CDR3 protein: CASSLRDNEDTIYF
CDR3 DNA: TGCGCCAGCAGCCTTAGGGACAATGAGGACACCATATATTTT

V gene: TRBV5-6
J gene: TRBJ1-1
D gene: TRBD1
clone size: once
CDR3 protein: CASSSATGARDTEAFF
CDR3 DNA: TGTGCCAGCAGCTCGGCGACAGGGGCGAGGGATACTGAAGCTTTCTTT

V gene: TRBV5-1
J gene: TRBJ2-2
D gene: -
clone size: -
CDR3 protein: CASSSRGTNTGELFF
CDR3 DNA: TGCGCCAGCAGCTCCAGGGGTACGAACACCGGGGAGCTGTTTTTT

V gene: TRBV2
J gene: TRBJ2-1
D gene: TRBD2
clone size: -
CDR3 protein: CASTQTSGSSYNEQFF
CDR3 DNA: TGTGCCAGCACCCAAACTAGCGGGAGCTCCTACAATGAGCAGTTCTTC

V gene: TRBV5-1
J gene: TRBJ2-7
D gene: TRBD1
clone size: -
CDR3 protein: CASSFDRAYEQYF
CDR3 DNA: TGCGCCAGCAGCTTTGACAGGGCCTACGAGCAGTACTTC

V gene: TRBV28
J gene: TRBJ1-1
D gene: -
clone size: -
CDR3 protein: CASSLRPGSFTEAFF
CDR3 DNA: TGTGCCAGCAGTTTAAGGCCTGGGTCCTTCACTGAAGCTTTCTTT

V gene: TRBV28
J gene: TRBJ2-7
D gene: -
clone size: -
CDR3 protein: CASSLLGYEQYF
CDR3 DNA: TGTGCCAGCAGTTTATTGGGTTACGAGCAGTACTTC

V gene: TRBV5-1
J gene: TRBJ2-1
D gene: TRBD2
clone size: -
CDR3 protein: CASSPRTSGSANEQFF
CDR3 DNA: TGCGCCAGCAGCCCAAGGACTAGCGGGAGCGCGAATGAGCAGTTCTTC

V gene: TRBV5-1
J gene: TRBJ2-1
D gene: -
clone size: -
CDR3 protein: CASSWDPYNEQFF
CDR3 DNA: TGCGCCAGCAGCTGGGACCCTTACAATGAGCAGTTCTTC

V gene: TRBV6-4
J gene: TRBJ1-2
D gene: -
clone size: -
CDR3 protein: CASSPSSTRDYGYTF
CDR3 DNA: TGTGCCAGCAGTCCCTCTTCGACCCGGGACTATGGCTACACCTTC

V gene: TRBV28
J gene: TRBJ2-5
D gene: TRBD1
clone size: -
CDR3 protein: CASSYLGQGEQETQYF
CDR3 DNA: TGTGCCAGCAGCTACCTCGGACAGGGTGAGCAAGAGACCCAGTACTTC

V gene: TRBV28
J gene: TRBJ2-1
D gene: TRBD1
clone size: -
CDR3 protein: CASSLLQGANEQFF
CDR3 DNA: TGTGCCAGCAGTTTACTACAGGGGGCGAATGAGCAGTTCTTC

V gene: TRBV5-6
J gene: TRBJ1-1
D gene: TRBD1
clone size: -
CDR3 protein: CASSFQDRGVNTEAFF
CDR3 DNA: TGTGCCAGCAGCTTTCAGGACAGGGGGGTTAACACTGAAGCTTTCTTT

V gene: TRBV9
J gene: TRBJ2-1
D gene: -
clone size: -
CDR3 protein: CASGNHGQAEQFF
CDR3 DNA: TGTGCCAGCGGAAACCATGGCCAGGCTGAGCAGTTCTTC

V gene: TRBV4-2
J gene: TRBJ1-4
D gene: -
clone size: -
CDR3 protein: CASSQGGADNEKLFF
CDR3 DNA: TGTGCCAGCAGCCAAGGAGGGGCCGATAATGAAAAACTGTTTTTT

V gene: TRBV6-1
J gene: TRBJ1-1
D gene: -
clone size: -
CDR3 protein: CASSEVKGVNTEAFF
CDR3 DNA: TGTGCCAGCAGTGAAGTTAAGGGGGTGAACACTGAAGCTTTCTTT

V gene: TRBV18
J gene: TRBJ1-2
D gene: -
clone size: -
CDR3 protein: CASSLSDGYGYTF
CDR3 DNA: TGTGCCAGCTCACTCTCGGACGGATATGGCTACACCTTC

V gene: TRBV10-3
J gene: TRBJ1-2
D gene: -
clone size: -
CDR3 protein: CAISESVRDFDGYTF
CDR3 DNA: TGTGCCATCAGTGAGTCTGTCAGGGATTTCGATGGCTACACCTTC

V gene: TRBV15
J gene: TRBJ1-1
D gene: -
clone size: -
CDR3 protein: CATSSDNRGLLEAFF
CDR3 DNA: TGTGCCACCAGCAGTGATAACCGGGGCCTACTTGAAGCTTTCTTT

V gene: TRBV11-3
J gene: TRBJ2-5
D gene: TRBD2
clone size: -
CDR3 protein: CASSLRKAGGSETQYF
CDR3 DNA: TGTGCCAGCAGCTTAAGAAAAGCGGGAGGGAGTGAGACCCAGTACTTC

V gene: TRBV7-9
J gene: TRBJ2-5
D gene: -
clone size: once
CDR3 protein: CASSLASDKSETQYF
CDR3 DNA: TGTGCCAGCAGCTTAGCCTCAGACAAGTCAGAGACCCAGTACTTC

V gene: TRBV5-6
J gene: TRBJ1-3
D gene: -
clone size: -
CDR3 protein: CASSFDRFGTIYF
CDR3 DNA: TGTGCCAGCAGCTTTGACCGATTCGGCACCATATATTTT

V gene: TRBV7-8
J gene: TRBJ2-3
D gene: TRBD2
clone size: -
CDR3 protein: CASSPTSGRVADTQYF
CDR3 DNA: TGTGCCAGCAGCCCGACTAGCGGGAGGGTTGCAGATACGCAGTATTTT

V gene: TRBV6-1
J gene: TRBJ2-7
D gene: -
clone size: -
CDR3 protein: CASSRLRYEQYF
CDR3 DNA: TGTGCCAGCAGTAGGTTGAGGTACGAGCAGTACTTC

V gene: TRBV6-5
J gene: TRBJ1-1
D gene: TRBD1
clone size: once
CDR3 protein: CASSDDRDTEAFF
CDR3 DNA: TGTGCCAGCAGCGACGACAGGGACACTGAAGCTTTCTTT

V gene: TRBV7-3
J gene: TRBJ2-3
D gene: -
clone size: few
CDR3 protein: CASSTGTSTDTQYF
CDR3 DNA: TGTGCCAGCAGCACCGGGACTAGCACAGATACGCAGTATTTT

V gene: TRBV29-1
J gene: TRBJ2-1
D gene: -
clone size: -
CDR3 protein: CSVEWLARYNEQFF
CDR3 DNA: TGCAGCGTTGAGTGGCTAGCGCGATACAATGAGCAGTTCTTC

V gene: TRBV6-5
J gene: TRBJ2-7
D gene: -
clone size: -
CDR3 protein: CASSYSRGAPYEQYF
CDR3 DNA: TGTGCCAGCAGTTACTCTCGGGGGGCACCCTACGAGCAGTACTTC

V gene: TRBV6-5
J gene: TRBJ2-5
D gene: -
clone size: -
CDR3 protein: CASRQTTQETQYF
CDR3 DNA: TGTGCCAGCAGGCAGACTACTCAAGAGACCCAGTACTTC

V gene: TRBV10-3
J gene: TRBJ1-3
D gene: TRBD1
clone size: -
CDR3 protein: CAIKDTGGLGTIYF
CDR3 DNA: TGTGCCATCAAAGACACAGGGGGCTTAGGAACCATATATTTT